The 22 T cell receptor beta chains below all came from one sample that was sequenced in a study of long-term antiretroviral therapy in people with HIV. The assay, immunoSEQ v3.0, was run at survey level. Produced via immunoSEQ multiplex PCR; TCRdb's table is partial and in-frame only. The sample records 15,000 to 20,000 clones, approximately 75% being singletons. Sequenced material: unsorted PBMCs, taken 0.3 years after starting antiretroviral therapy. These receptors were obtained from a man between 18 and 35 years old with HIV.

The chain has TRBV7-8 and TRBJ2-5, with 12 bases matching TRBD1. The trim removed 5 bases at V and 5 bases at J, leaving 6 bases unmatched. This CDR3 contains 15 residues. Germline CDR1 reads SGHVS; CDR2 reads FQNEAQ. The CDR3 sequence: CASSPGQGAFETQYF. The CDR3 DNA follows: TGTGCCAGCAGCCCGGGACAGGGGGCGTTTGAGACCCAGTACTTC.

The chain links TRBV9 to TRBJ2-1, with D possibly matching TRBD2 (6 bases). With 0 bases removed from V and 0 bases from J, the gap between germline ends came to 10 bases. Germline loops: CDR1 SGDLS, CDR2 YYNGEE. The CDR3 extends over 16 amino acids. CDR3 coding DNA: TGTGCCAGCAGCGTAGAAAGCGGGTACTCCTACAATGAGCAGTTCTTC. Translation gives CASSVESGYSYNEQFF.

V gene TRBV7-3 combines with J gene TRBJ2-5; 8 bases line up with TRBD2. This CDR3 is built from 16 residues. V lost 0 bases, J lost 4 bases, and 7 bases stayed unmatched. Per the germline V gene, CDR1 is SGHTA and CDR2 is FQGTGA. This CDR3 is CASSLTGSGERETQYF. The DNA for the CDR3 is TGTGCCAGCAGCTTAACGGGTAGCGGGGAACGAGAGACCCAGTACTTC.

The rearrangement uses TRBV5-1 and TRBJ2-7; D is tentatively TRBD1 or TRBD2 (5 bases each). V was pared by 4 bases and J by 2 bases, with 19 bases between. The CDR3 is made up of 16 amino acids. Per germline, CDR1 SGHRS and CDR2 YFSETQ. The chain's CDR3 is CASSPTERGPPYEQYF. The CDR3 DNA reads TGCGCCAGCAGCCCCACGGAACGGGGCCCTCCCTACGAGCAGTACTTC.

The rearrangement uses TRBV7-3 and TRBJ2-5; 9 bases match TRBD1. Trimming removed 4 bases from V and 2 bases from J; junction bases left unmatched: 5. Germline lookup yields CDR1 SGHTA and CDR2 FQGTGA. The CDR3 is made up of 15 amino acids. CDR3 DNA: TGTGCCAGCAGCTGGGGACAGGGAGTTCAAGAGACCCAGTACTTC. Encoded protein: CASSWGQGVQETQYF.

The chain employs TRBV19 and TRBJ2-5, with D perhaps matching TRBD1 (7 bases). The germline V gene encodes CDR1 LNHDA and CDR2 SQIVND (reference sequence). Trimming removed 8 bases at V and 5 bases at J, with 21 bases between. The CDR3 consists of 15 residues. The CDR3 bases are TGTGCCAGTCGCCGGGGACTTAGGGGACAGGAGACCCAGTACTTC. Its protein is CASRRGLRGQETQYF.

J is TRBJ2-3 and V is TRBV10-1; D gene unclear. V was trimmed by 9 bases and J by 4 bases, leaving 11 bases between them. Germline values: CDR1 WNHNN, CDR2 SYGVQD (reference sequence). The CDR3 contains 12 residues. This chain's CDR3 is CASSRGADTQYF. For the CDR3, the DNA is TGCGCCAGTTCTCGAGGCGCAGATACGCAGTATTTT.

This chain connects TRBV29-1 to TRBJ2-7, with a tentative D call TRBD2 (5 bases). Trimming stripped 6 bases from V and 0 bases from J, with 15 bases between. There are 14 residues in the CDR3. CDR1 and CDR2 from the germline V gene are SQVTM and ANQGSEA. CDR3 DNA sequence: TGCAGCGTCCTCGGGGAAACTAGCTCCTACGAGCAGTACTTC. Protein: CSVLGETSSYEQYF.

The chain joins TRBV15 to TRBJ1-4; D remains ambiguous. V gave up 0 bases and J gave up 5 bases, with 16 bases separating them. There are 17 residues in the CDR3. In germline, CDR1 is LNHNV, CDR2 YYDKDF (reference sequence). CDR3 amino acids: CATSRDGRAGRNEKLFF. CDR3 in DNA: TGTGCCACCAGCAGAGATGGGAGGGCCGGCCGCAATGAAAAACTGTTTTTT.

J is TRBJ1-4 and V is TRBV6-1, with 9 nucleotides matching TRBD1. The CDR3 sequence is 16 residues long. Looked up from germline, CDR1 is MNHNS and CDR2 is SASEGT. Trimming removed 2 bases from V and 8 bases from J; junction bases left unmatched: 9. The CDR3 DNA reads TGTGCCAGCAGTGAACCGTTGGGACAGGGCGGCGAAAAACTGTTTTTT. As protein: CASSEPLGQGGEKLFF.

The CDR3 coding sequence is TGTGCCAGCAGCGTAGCGTACAGAGGGAACATTCAGTACTTC. Translating gives CASSVAYRGNIQYF. V usage is TRBV9 and J usage is TRBJ2-4, with D maybe TRBD2 (5 bases). Trimming stripped 0 bases from V and 7 bases from J, with 11 bases between. The CDR3 loop spans 14 amino acids. Germline V lookup: CDR1 SGDLS, CDR2 YYNGEE.

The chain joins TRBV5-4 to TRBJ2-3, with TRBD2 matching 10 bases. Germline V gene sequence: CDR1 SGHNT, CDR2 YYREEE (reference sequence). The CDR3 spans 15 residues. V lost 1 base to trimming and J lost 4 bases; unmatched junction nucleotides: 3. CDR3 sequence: CASSLSGGEADTQYF. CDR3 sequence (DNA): TGTGCCAGCAGCTTGAGCGGGGGGGAGGCAGATACGCAGTATTTT.

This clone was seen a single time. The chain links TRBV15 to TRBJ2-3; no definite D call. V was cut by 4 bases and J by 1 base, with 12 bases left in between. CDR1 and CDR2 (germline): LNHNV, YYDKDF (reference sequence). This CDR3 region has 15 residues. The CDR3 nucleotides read TGTGCCACCAGCAAGGCAGGAGAGGGCACAGATACGCAGTATTTT. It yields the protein CATSKAGEGTDTQYF.

CDR3 residues: CASSVRGSVGTEAFF. CDR3 bases: TGTGCCAGCAGCGTTCGGGGTTCGGTGGGCACTGAAGCTTTCTTT. V usage is TRBV9 and J usage is TRBJ1-1; D gene unclear. Germline assignment: CDR1 SGDLS and CDR2 YYNGEE. Trimming removed 2 bases at V and 4 bases at J, with 15 bases between. The CDR3 loop spans 15 amino acids. The whole variable domain, remainder taken from reference TRBV9 and TRBJ1-1, is DSGVTQTPKHLITATGQRVTLRCSPRSGDLSVYWYQQSLDQGLQFLIQYYNGEERAKGNILERFSAQQFPDLHSELNLSSLELGDSALYFCASSVRGSVGTEAFFGQGTRLTVV.

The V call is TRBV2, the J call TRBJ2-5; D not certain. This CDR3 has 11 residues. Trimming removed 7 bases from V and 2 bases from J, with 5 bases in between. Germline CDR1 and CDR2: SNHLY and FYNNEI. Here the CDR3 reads CASIQQETQYF. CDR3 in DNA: TGTGCCAGCATCCAGCAAGAGACCCAGTACTTC.

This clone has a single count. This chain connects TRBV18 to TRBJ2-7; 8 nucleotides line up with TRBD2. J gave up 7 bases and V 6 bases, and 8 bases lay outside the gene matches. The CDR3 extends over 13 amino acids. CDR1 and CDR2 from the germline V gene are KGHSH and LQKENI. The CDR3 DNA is TGTGCCAGCTCCCCCGGGGGGGGCGGGGAGCAGTACTTC. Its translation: CASSPGGGGEQYF. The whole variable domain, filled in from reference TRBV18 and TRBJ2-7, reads NAGVMQNPRHLVRRRGQEARLRCSPMKGHSHVYWYRQLPEEGLKFMVYLQKENIIDESGMPKERFSAEFPKEGPSILRIQQVVRGDSAAYFCASSPGGGGEQYFGPGTRLTVT.

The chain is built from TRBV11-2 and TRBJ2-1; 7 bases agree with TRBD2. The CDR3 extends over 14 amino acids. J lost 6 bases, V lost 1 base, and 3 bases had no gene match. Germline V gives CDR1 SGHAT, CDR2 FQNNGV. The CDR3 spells CASSLGASGNEQFF. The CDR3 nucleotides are TGTGCCAGCAGCTTAGGGGCTAGCGGCAATGAGCAGTTCTTC. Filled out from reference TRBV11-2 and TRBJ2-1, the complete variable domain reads EAGVAQSPRYKIIEKRQSVAFWCNPISGHATLYWYQQILGQGPKLLIQFQNNGVVDDSQLPKDRFSAERLKGVDSTLKIQPAKLEDSAVYLCASSLGASGNEQFFGPGTRLTVL.

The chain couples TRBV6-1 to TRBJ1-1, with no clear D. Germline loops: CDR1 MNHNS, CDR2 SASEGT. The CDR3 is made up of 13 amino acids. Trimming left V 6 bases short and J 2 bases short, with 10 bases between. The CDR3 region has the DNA TGTGCCAGCAGCGCCTCACGAAACACTGAAGCTTTCTTT. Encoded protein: CASSASRNTEAFF.

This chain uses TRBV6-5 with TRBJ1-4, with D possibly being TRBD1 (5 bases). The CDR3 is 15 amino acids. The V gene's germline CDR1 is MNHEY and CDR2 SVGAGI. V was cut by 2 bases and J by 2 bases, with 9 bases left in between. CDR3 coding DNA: TGTGCCAGCAGTTACCAGGGTTCGACTAATGAAAAACTGTTTTTT. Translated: CASSYQGSTNEKLFF.

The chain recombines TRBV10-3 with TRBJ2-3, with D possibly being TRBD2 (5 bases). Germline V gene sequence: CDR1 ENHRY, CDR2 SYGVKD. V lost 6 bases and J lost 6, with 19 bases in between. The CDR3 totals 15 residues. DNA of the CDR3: TGTGCCATCAGGGAAGCGGAGCCTGTTGGGGATACGCAGTATTTT. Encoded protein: CAIREAEPVGDTQYF.

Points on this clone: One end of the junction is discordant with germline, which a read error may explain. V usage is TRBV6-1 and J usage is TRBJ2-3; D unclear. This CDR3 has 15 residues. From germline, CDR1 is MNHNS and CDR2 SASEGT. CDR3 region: CASREGMGIADTQYF. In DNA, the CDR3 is TGTGCCAGCAGGGAAGGGATGGGTATCGCAGATACGCAGTATTTT.

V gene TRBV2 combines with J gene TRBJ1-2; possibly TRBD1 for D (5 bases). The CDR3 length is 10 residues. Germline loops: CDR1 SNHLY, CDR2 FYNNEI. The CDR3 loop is CAGRVYGYTF. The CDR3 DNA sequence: TGTGCGGGGCGGGTATATGGCTACACCTTC.